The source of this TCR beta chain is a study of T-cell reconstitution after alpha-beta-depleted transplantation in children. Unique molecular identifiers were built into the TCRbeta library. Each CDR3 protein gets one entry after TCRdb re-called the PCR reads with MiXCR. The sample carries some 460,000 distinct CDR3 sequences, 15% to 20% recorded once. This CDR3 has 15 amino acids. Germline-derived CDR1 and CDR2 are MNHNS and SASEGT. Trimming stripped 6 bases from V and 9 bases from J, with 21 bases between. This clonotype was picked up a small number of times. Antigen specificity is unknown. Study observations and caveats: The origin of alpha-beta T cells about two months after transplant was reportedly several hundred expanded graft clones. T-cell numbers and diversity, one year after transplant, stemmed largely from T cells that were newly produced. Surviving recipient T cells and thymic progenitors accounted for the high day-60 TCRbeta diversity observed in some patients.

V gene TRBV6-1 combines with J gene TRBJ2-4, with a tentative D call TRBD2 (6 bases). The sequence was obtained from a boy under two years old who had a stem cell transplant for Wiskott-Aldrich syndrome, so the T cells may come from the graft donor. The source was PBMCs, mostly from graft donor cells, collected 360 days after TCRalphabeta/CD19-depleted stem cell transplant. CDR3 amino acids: CASSSGWGVGGIQYF. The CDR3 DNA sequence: TGTGCCAGCAGCTCCGGTTGGGGGGTAGGAGGCATTCAGTACTTC.